These 18 T cell receptor beta chains share one sample of origin, sequenced in a study of blood T cell repertoires in COVID-19. The table came from immunoSEQ multiplex PCR; TCRdb's copy has only in-frame clones and leaves some out. This sample yields a few hundred thousand clones, of which about 86% are seen a single time; over 4% belongs to the top ten. Material: PBMCs or T cells enriched from blood (not recorded which). The source of these receptors is a man aged 30-40 years with acute COVID-19.

The chain combines TRBV5-4 with TRBJ2-3; the match to TRBD2 covers 13 bases. The germline CDR1 and CDR2 sequences are SGHNT and YYREEE (reference sequence). The CDR3 runs 16 residues. Losses at the gene ends were 5 bases for V and 6 bases for J; bases not matched to a gene: 9. This chain's CDR3 is CASRKGLAGTEDTQYF. The CDR3 coding sequence is TGTGCCAGCAGAAAGGGACTAGCGGGGACGGAGGATACGCAGTATTTT. Supplemented by reference TRBV5-4 and TRBJ2-3, the full variable domain reads ETGVTQSPTHLIKTRGQQVTLRCSSQSGHNTVSWYQQALGQGPQFIFQYYREEENGRGNFPPRFSGLQFPNYSSELNVNALELDDSALYLCASRKGLAGTEDTQYFGPGTRLTVL.

The chain joins TRBV19 to TRBJ2-1, with D possibly matching TRBD1 (5 bases). Germline CDR1 LNHDA, CDR2 SQIVND (reference sequence). Trimming cost V 7 bases and J 1 base, with 14 bases left between them. The CDR3 covers 15 residues. DNA of the CDR3: TGTGCCAGTACCCAGGGAAGGGTGTCCTACAATGAGCAGTTCTTC. Residues: CASTQGRVSYNEQFF.

This clone was seen only a few times. The chain carries TRBV5-5 and TRBJ1-3; TRBD1 is a possible D gene (5 bases). Per the germline V gene, CDR1 is SGHKS and CDR2 is YYEKEE (reference sequence). V was shortened by 4 bases and J by 0 bases, with 14 bases between the two germline ends. The CDR3 has 16 residues. The CDR3 nucleotides read TGTGCCAGCAGCCGCGGGACGCCGATCTCTGGAAACACCATATATTTT. As protein: CASSRGTPISGNTIYF.

This chain links TRBV4-3 with TRBJ1-3, with 9 bases identical to TRBD1. The germline CDR1 and CDR2 sequences are LGHNA and YSLEER. V shed 2 bases, J shed 3 bases, and the junction held 5 bases outside the gene matches. This CDR3 spans 16 amino acids. This CDR3 is CASSQIGTGIGNTIYF. Here the CDR3 DNA reads TGCGCCAGCAGCCAAATAGGGACAGGGATTGGAAACACCATATATTTT.

The chain combines TRBV18 with TRBJ2-2, with 8 bases fitting TRBD1. The germline V gene has CDR1 KGHSH and CDR2 LQKENI. J gave up 0 bases and V 6 bases, and 6 bases lay outside the gene matches. The CDR3 extends over 16 amino acids. CDR3 nucleotides: TGTGCCAGCTCGCCTAGGGGACAGGCGAACACCGGGGAGCTGTTTTTT. It yields the protein CASSPRGQANTGELFF.

The rearrangement links TRBV4-3 to TRBJ2-6; 9 nucleotides line up with TRBD2. The CDR3 runs 16 residues. CDR1 LGHNA and CDR2 YSLEER come from the germline V gene. V lost 3 bases, J lost 0 bases, and 0 bases stayed unmatched. The CDR3 reads CASSQTSGSGANVLTF. The CDR3 DNA reads TGCGCCAGCAGCCAGACTAGCGGCTCTGGGGCCAACGTCCTGACTTTC.

This clone appeared a single time. The chain is built from TRBV15 and TRBJ1-1; 8 bases align to TRBD1. The J segment lost 4 bases and the V segment lost 1 base, leaving 5 bases of the junction unmatched. The CDR3 sequence is 15 residues long. Germline CDR1 LNHNV, CDR2 YYDKDF (reference sequence). The CDR3: CATSRGSGGLTEAFF. The DNA for the CDR3 is TGTGCCACCAGCAGAGGGTCAGGGGGCCTCACTGAAGCTTTCTTT.

The chain uses TRBV3-1 (or the pseudogene TRBV3-2) and TRBJ1-5; TRBD1 matches at 7 bases. V shed 4 bases, J shed 3 bases, and the junction held 3 bases outside the gene matches. Per the germline V gene, CDR1 is LGHDT and CDR2 is YNNKEL (reference sequence). This CDR3 has 14 residues. The CDR3 DNA sequence: TGTGCCAGCAGCCCACAGGGGAACAATCAGCCCCAGCATTTT. Protein sequence: CASSPQGNNQPQHF.

V gene TRBV24-1 combines with J gene TRBJ2-6, with D maybe TRBD1 (6 bases). This CDR3 has 18 residues. The V end was cut by 4 bases, the J end by 0 bases, with 15 bases between. CDR1 and CDR2 from the germline V gene are KGHDR and SFDVKD. CDR3 in amino acids: CATSENPGHPSGANVLTF. Written as DNA, the CDR3 is TGTGCCACCAGTGAGAATCCGGGACACCCCTCTGGGGCCAACGTCCTGACTTTC.

This chain joins TRBV28 and TRBJ1-2; TRBD1 agrees at 7 bases. The CDR3 covers 14 residues. V was pared by 1 base and J by 4 bases, with 3 bases of the junction left unmatched. Looked up from germline, CDR1 is MDHEN and CDR2 is SYDVKM. The CDR3 DNA reads TGTGCCAGCAGTTTATCAGCAGGGGGCTATGGCTACACCTTC. The encoded protein is CASSLSAGGYGYTF.

Concerning this clone: A junction boundary mismatches the germline segment, possibly from a read error. This sequence joins TRBV5-1 and TRBJ2-5; 10 bases line up with TRBD2. The CDR3 length is 15 residues. Germline lookup yields CDR1 SGHRS and CDR2 YFSETQ. The CDR3 here is CASRASGSLGETQYF. The CDR3 nucleotides read TGTGCCAGCAGGGCTAGCGGGAGTTTAGGAGAGACCCAGTACTTC. Drawing the rest from reference TRBV5-1 and TRBJ2-5, the complete variable domain is KAGVTQTPRYLIKTRGQQVTLSCSPISGHRSVSWYQQTPGQGLQFLFEYFSETQRNKGNFPGRFSGRQFSNSRSEMNVSTLELGDSALYLCASRASGSLGETQYFGPGTRLLVL.

Turning to this clone: Additional DNA sequences in this sample encode the identical CDR3. The rearrangement joins TRBV27 to TRBJ1-1; D is ambiguous. In germline, CDR1 is MNHEY, CDR2 SMNVEV (reference sequence). V gave up 5 bases and J gave up 0 bases, with 10 bases separating them. CDR3 size: 14 residues. The CDR3 DNA is TGTGCCAGCAGTCTTCGAGAGATGAACACTGAAGCTTTCTTT. Encoded protein: CASSLREMNTEAFF.

The rearrangement joins TRBV29-1 to TRBJ2-3, with a weak D call TRBD2 (6 bases). Germline V gene data show CDR1 as SQVTM and CDR2 as ANQGSEA. The CDR3 spans 14 residues. Trimming cost V 5 bases and J 2 bases, with 14 bases left between them. The CDR3 coding sequence is TGCAGCGTTATTCGCGGGGACCTCACAGATACGCAGTATTTT. Its translation: CSVIRGDLTDTQYF.

The V call is TRBV28, the J call TRBJ1-4, with D tentatively TRBD1 (5 bases). Trimming took 5 bases from V and 8 from J, leaving 24 bases between them. There are 17 residues in the CDR3. CDR1 MDHEN and CDR2 SYDVKM come from the germline V gene. For the CDR3, the DNA is TGTGCCAGCAGTCCAACACGGACGCTCGGGGGGAGAGAAAAACTGTTTTTT. Translation gives CASSPTRTLGGREKLFF.

A note on this clone: Germline is not matched at one junction end, which may reflect a read error. J is TRBJ1-2 and V is TRBV3-1 (or the pseudogene TRBV3-2); TRBD1 might be the D (5 bases). Per germline, CDR1 LGHDT and CDR2 YNNKEL (reference sequence). This CDR3 is 12 amino acids long. CDR3 residues: CASSQVPGGYTF. The CDR3 DNA sequence: TGTGCCAGCAGTCAAGTACCAGGGGGCTACACCTTC.

This clone was seen only once. The chain combines TRBV12-3 or TRBV12-4 with TRBJ1-6, with a possible D match to TRBD1 (5 bases). This CDR3 has 12 residues. V was pared by 5 bases and J by 12 bases, with 11 bases between. The DNA for the CDR3 is TGTGCCAGCAGTCTTCCCGGGGGACCCCTCCACTTT. Protein: CASSLPGGPLHF.

The J gene is TRBJ1-6, the V gene TRBV5-5, with D perhaps TRBD1 (5 bases). The CDR3 contains 17 residues. Trimming pared 2 bases from V and 10 bases from J, leaving 22 bases between. Germline V CDR1 and CDR2: SGHKS, YYEKEE (reference sequence). Here the CDR3 reads CASSFGGLNLSGSPLHF. CDR3 nucleotides: TGTGCCAGCAGCTTTGGGGGACTAAACCTCTCGGGATCACCCCTCCACTTT.

This chain joins TRBV29-1 and TRBJ1-2, with 9 bases aligning to TRBD1. V was pared by 4 bases and J by 5 bases, with 5 bases of the junction left unmatched. Germline V gene lookup returns CDR1 SQVTM and CDR2 ANQGSEA. CDR3 length: 13 amino acids. The CDR3 sequence: CSVVGTGLYGYTF. The CDR3, as DNA: TGCAGCGTTGTTGGGACAGGGCTTTATGGCTACACCTTC.